Listed below are T cell receptor beta chains from one sample, sequenced in a study of OX40 agonist ivuxolimab in advanced cancers. Method: immunoSEQ multiplex PCR; TCRdb's copy keeps in-frame clones and lacks some. This sample has roughly 30,000 clones, with around 82% found just once. The source material was CD4+ or CD8+ T cells sorted from blood, sampled in a trial of the OX40 agonist ivuxolimab. All receptors come from an adult with an advanced solid tumor such as melanoma, head and neck, liver or kidney cancer. Both conserved end residues are part of each CDR3. Each record gives: clone size, V gene, J gene, D gene, CDR3 protein, CDR3 DNA. The D gene is left open where the match is weak. Clone size is shown for a subset of rows, as once, few, many or a class of expanded clone.

size: NA
V: TRBV5-6
J: TRBJ1-2
D: NA
CDR3: CASSLAERVSYGYTF
DNA: TGTGCCAGCAGCTTGGCGGAGAGGGTCTCCTATGGCTACACCTTC

size: NA
V: TRBV7-9
J: TRBJ2-1
D: TRBD2
CDR3: CASSAGGSSYNEQFF
DNA: TGTGCCAGCAGCGCGGGCGGGAGCTCCTACAATGAGCAGTTCTTC

size: NA
V: TRBV28
J: TRBJ1-1
D: NA
CDR3: CASTVLGEGQNTEAFF
DNA: TGTGCCAGCACCGTTTTGGGGGAGGGACAGAACACTGAAGCTTTCTTT

size: NA
V: TRBV7-2
J: TRBJ2-1
D: NA
CDR3: CASSWEPRSYNEQFF
DNA: TGTGCCAGCAGCTGGGAGCCCCGCTCCTACAATGAGCAGTTCTTC

size: few
V: TRBV2
J: TRBJ1-4
D: TRBD1
CDR3: CATAGQGNEKLFF
DNA: TGTGCCACCGCCGGACAGGGGAATGAAAAACTGTTTTTT

size: once
V: TRBV6-5
J: TRBJ2-7
D: NA
CDR3: CASSHSLQGYEQYF
DNA: TGTGCCAGCAGCCATTCACTACAGGGATACGAGCAGTACTTC

size: NA
V: TRBV7-9
J: TRBJ2-2
D: NA
CDR3: CANNGLGSQGNTGELFF
DNA: TGTGCCAACAATGGACTGGGGAGTCAGGGTAACACCGGGGAGCTGTTTTTT

size: NA
V: TRBV9
J: TRBJ2-5
D: TRBD2
CDR3: CASSSWASGETQYF
DNA: TGTGCCAGCAGCTCCTGGGCTAGCGGAGAGACCCAGTACTTC

size: NA
V: TRBV2
J: TRBJ1-3
D: NA
CDR3: CASSEDGGSAGNTIYF
DNA: TGTGCCAGCAGTGAAGATGGGGGGAGCGCAGGAAACACCATATATTTT

size: NA
V: TRBV19
J: TRBJ2-7
D: NA
CDR3: CASSIEADGPYEQYF
DNA: TGTGCCAGTAGTATAGAGGCGGACGGACCCTACGAGCAGTACTTC

size: NA
V: TRBV4-1
J: TRBJ1-3
D: NA
CDR3: CASSQTLTGNTIYF
DNA: TGCGCCAGCAGCCAGACACTAACTGGAAACACCATATATTTT

size: NA
V: TRBV6-1
J: TRBJ2-7
D: TRBD2
CDR3: CAASRRGLAGNEQYF
DNA: TGTGCCGCAAGTCGGAGGGGGCTAGCGGGAAACGAGCAGTACTTC

size: NA
V: TRBV9
J: TRBJ2-7
D: NA
CDR3: CASSVDAGSYEQYF
DNA: TGTGCCAGCAGCGTAGATGCTGGCTCCTACGAGCAGTACTTC

size: NA
V: TRBV25-1
J: TRBJ1-5
D: NA
CDR3: CASAAGGVQPQHF
DNA: TGTGCCAGCGCAGCCGGGGGTGTCCAGCCCCAGCATTTT

size: NA
V: TRBV7-9
J: TRBJ2-7
D: TRBD1
CDR3: CASSWDRRDYEQYF
DNA: TGTGCCAGCAGCTGGGACAGAAGAGACTACGAGCAGTACTTC

size: few
V: TRBV6-6
J: TRBJ2-5
D: NA
CDR3: CASSHRDIQETQYF
DNA: TGTGCCAGCAGCCACCGGGACATCCAAGAGACCCAGTACTTC

size: NA
V: TRBV4-1
J: TRBJ2-1
D: NA
CDR3: CASSIPNYNEQFF
DNA: TGCGCCAGCAGCATACCAAACTACAATGAGCAGTTCTTC

size: NA
V: TRBV19
J: TRBJ2-1
D: NA
CDR3: CASSMGDGRYYNEQFF
DNA: TGTGCCAGTAGTATGGGGGACGGAAGATACTACAATGAGCAGTTCTTC

size: once
V: TRBV4-2
J: TRBJ2-1
D: NA
CDR3: CASSQGGGEQFF
DNA: TGTGCCAGCAGCCAAGGAGGGGGGGAGCAGTTCTTC

size: NA
V: TRBV11-2
J: TRBJ2-1
D: NA
CDR3: CASSLVGDRYYYNEQFF
DNA: TGTGCCAGCAGCTTAGTGGGCGACAGGTACTACTACAATGAGCAGTTCTTC

size: once
V: TRBV27
J: TRBJ1-1
D: NA
CDR3: CASSLYPNTEAFF
DNA: TGTGCCAGCAGTTTATACCCGAACACTGAAGCTTTCTTT

size: NA
V: TRBV25-1
J: TRBJ2-7
D: NA
CDR3: CASSESEVSTYEQYF
DNA: TGTGCCAGCAGTGAATCCGAGGTCTCGACCTACGAGCAGTACTTC

size: NA
V: TRBV5-6
J: TRBJ2-7
D: TRBD2
CDR3: CASSFPTSGSYEQYF
DNA: TGTGCCAGCAGCTTTCCGACTAGCGGATCCTACGAGCAGTACTTC

size: NA
V: TRBV19
J: TRBJ1-2
D: NA
CDR3: CASRTATYGYTF
DNA: TGTGCCAGTAGGACGGCTACGTATGGCTACACCTTC

size: NA
V: TRBV7-8
J: TRBJ2-2
D: NA
CDR3: CASSAFPAGELFF
DNA: TGTGCCAGCAGCGCTTTTCCGGCCGGGGAGCTGTTTTTT

size: NA
V: TRBV5-6
J: TRBJ2-2
D: NA
CDR3: CASSLAITGELFF
DNA: TGTGCCAGCAGCTTGGCCATCACCGGGGAGCTGTTTTTT

size: NA
V: TRBV2
J: TRBJ2-5
D: NA
CDR3: CASSRDWGETQYF
DNA: TGTGCCAGCAGCAGGGATTGGGGAGAGACCCAGTACTTC

size: NA
V: TRBV10-3
J: TRBJ2-7
D: TRBD1
CDR3: CAIGPGGAAYEQYF
DNA: TGTGCCATCGGACCAGGGGGCGCAGCCTACGAGCAGTACTTC

size: NA
V: TRBV2
J: TRBJ2-5
D: NA
CDR3: CASIGEGGQETQYF
DNA: TGTGCCAGCATAGGGGAGGGGGGCCAAGAGACCCAGTACTTC

size: NA
V: TRBV7-7
J: TRBJ2-1
D: TRBD2
CDR3: CASSPSGGTYNEQFF
DNA: TGTGCCAGCAGCCCTAGCGGGGGGACCTACAATGAGCAGTTCTTC

size: NA
V: TRBV11-2
J: TRBJ2-7
D: NA
CDR3: CASSLESGLPYEQYF
DNA: TGTGCCAGCAGCTTAGAGTCAGGACTACCCTACGAGCAGTACTTC

size: medium-sized
V: TRBV6-4
J: TRBJ2-3
D: NA
CDR3: CASSPKGGASDTQYF
DNA: TGTGCCAGCAGTCCTAAGGGGGGCGCCTCAGATACGCAGTATTTT

size: NA
V: TRBV18
J: TRBJ2-7
D: NA
CDR3: CASSGRPGEQYF
DNA: TGTGCCAGCTCAGGACGACCAGGGGAGCAGTACTTC

size: NA
V: TRBV4-1
J: TRBJ1-1
D: NA
CDR3: CASSLLTGANTEAFF
DNA: TGCGCCAGCAGCCTACTTACCGGGGCCAACACTGAAGCTTTCTTT

size: NA
V: TRBV29-1
J: TRBJ2-7
D: NA
CDR3: CSVEKGYQQYF
DNA: TGCAGCGTTGAAAAGGGGTACCAGCAGTACTTC

size: NA
V: TRBV11-3
J: TRBJ2-1
D: TRBD1
CDR3: CASSARDRGENEQFF
DNA: TGTGCCAGCAGCGCCCGGGACAGGGGTGAGAATGAGCAGTTCTTC

size: NA
V: TRBV27
J: TRBJ2-7
D: NA
CDR3: CASSPLAGEQYF
DNA: TGTGCCAGCAGTCCCTTGGCTGGCGAGCAGTACTTC

size: few
V: TRBV4-1
J: TRBJ1-5
D: NA
CDR3: CASSQLHSNQPQHF
DNA: TGCGCCAGCAGCCAACTACATAGCAATCAGCCCCAGCATTTT

size: NA
V: TRBV13
J: TRBJ2-2
D: TRBD1
CDR3: CASSSWDSDGELFF
DNA: TGTGCCAGCAGCTCCTGGGACAGCGACGGGGAGCTGTTTTTT

size: NA
V: TRBV27
J: TRBJ2-7
D: NA
CDR3: CASSSTAFSGNPYEQYF
DNA: TGTGCCAGCAGTTCCACGGCCTTTAGCGGAAATCCCTACGAGCAGTACTTC

size: NA
V: TRBV27
J: TRBJ2-3
D: NA
CDR3: CASSFGGGLTDTQYF
DNA: TGTGCCAGCAGTTTTGGTGGGGGCCTCACAGATACGCAGTATTTT

size: once
V: TRBV7-9
J: TRBJ1-2
D: NA
CDR3: CASSTSRDGNYGYTF
DNA: TGTGCCAGCAGCACGAGCCGGGACGGGAACTATGGCTACACCTTC

size: NA
V: TRBV13
J: TRBJ1-4
D: NA
CDR3: CASSLRGPEKLFF
DNA: TGTGCCAGCAGCTTAAGGGGCCCGGAAAAACTGTTTTTT